A single sample is the source of the 23 T cell receptor beta chains below, sequenced in a study of CXCR3-negative and CXCR3-positive naive CD8 T cells. Whole-study findings and limits: CXCR3-negative naive cells had less hydrophobic TRB CDR3s than did CXCR3-positive naive cells.

Their antigens remain unidentified. The authors made the TRB cDNA libraries by 5' RACE using UMI labels. TCRdb reanalyzed the 5' RACE reads, giving one entry per CDR3 protein sequence and no DNA. The repertoire table contains 150,000 to 180,000 distinct CDR3 sequences. Sequences were obtained from naive CXCR3+ CD8+ T cells from blood. The subset: CD45RO-CCR7+CD27+CD95- naive CD8+ T cells expressing CXCR3 (TNR3+). These receptors were obtained from a human donor in good health. Some clones in this sample may be carry-over from other donors' samples.

CDR3 amino acids: CSAHSSGGSYNEQFF. The V and J genes are TRBV20-1 and TRBJ2-1; the TCRdb D gene call, TRBD2, has no DNA to confirm it. The CDR3 has 15 amino acids. CDR1 and CDR2 (germline): DFQATT, SNEGSKA (reference sequence).

The V call is TRBV27, the J call TRBJ2-7; TCRdb's D call of TRBD1 is untestable without DNA. CDR3 length: 15 residues. Germline CDR1 and CDR2: MNHEY and SMNVEV (reference sequence). This CDR3 reads CASSLSGTNSYEQYF.

CDR3 sequence: CASSHSEPGKFF. This chain connects TRBV28 to TRBJ2-1. The CDR3 spans 12 residues. Germline CDR1 and CDR2: MDHEN and SYDVKM.

The chain carries TRBV12-3 or TRBV12-4 and TRBJ2-7; TCRdb designates TRBD1, a call that cannot be tested without DNA. The CDR3 is 17 amino acids. The CDR3 sequence: CASSFQAPGLSSYEQYF.

The chain joins TRBV29-1 to TRBJ1-2. Germline CDR1 SQVTM, CDR2 ANQGSEA. This CDR3 contains 12 residues. This CDR3 reads CSVEMTAYGYTF.

This CDR3 is CASSLGSSEETQYF. The V and J genes are TRBV28 and TRBJ2-5; the TRBD2 assignment by TCRdb is unverifiable without DNA. This CDR3 comprises 14 residues. Germline CDR1 is MDHEN and CDR2 is SYDVKM.

The chain employs TRBV4-1 and TRBJ2-5; there is no DNA to check the TCRdb D call of TRBD1. Germline CDR1 is MGHRA and CDR2 is YSYEKL. The CDR3 is 15 amino acids. The CDR3 loop is CASSPSSDRQETQYF.

The chain uses TRBV25-1 and TRBJ1-2; the TCRdb call, TRBD1, lacks DNA for checking. The CDR3 has 14 residues. Germline V gives CDR1 MGHDK, CDR2 SYGVNS. The CDR3: CASSEHPGPHGYTF.

The chain links TRBV29-1 to TRBJ2-7; the TRBD1 assignment by TCRdb is unverifiable without DNA. The CDR3 covers 12 residues. Germline V CDR1 and CDR2: SQVTM, ANQGSEA. CDR3 sequence reads: CSVVTGPYEQYF.

The rearrangement links TRBV10-3 to TRBJ2-3; TCRdb's D call of TRBD2 is untestable without DNA. In germline, CDR1 is ENHRY, CDR2 SYGVKD. The CDR3 contains 14 residues. The CDR3 sequence: CAISDEREGDTQYF.

The chain has TRBV4-1 and TRBJ2-1. This CDR3 comprises 11 residues. Germline V gene sequence: CDR1 MGHRA, CDR2 YSYEKL. The CDR3: CASSQVDEQFF.

This chain uses TRBV29-1 with TRBJ2-1; TCRdb lists TRBD1, though no DNA is available to test this call. From germline, CDR1 is SQVTM and CDR2 ANQGSEA. The CDR3 is 15 amino acids. CDR3 region: CSAPFPDHSYNEQFF.

The V gene is TRBV28, the J gene TRBJ2-2; the D call from TCRdb, TRBD1, cannot be confirmed without DNA. The CDR3 loop spans 18 amino acids. Germline lookup yields CDR1 MDHEN and CDR2 SYDVKM. The CDR3 region is CASSTGVYPPTNTGELFF.

V usage is TRBV7-9 and J usage is TRBJ1-4; checking the TCRdb D call of TRBD1 is not possible without DNA. CDR1 SEHNR and CDR2 FQNEAQ come from the germline V gene (reference sequence). This CDR3 contains 12 residues. CDR3 residues: CASRMGPGKLFF.

This chain connects TRBV7-2 to TRBJ2-4; the TRBD2 assignment by TCRdb is unverifiable without DNA. Germline V gene data show CDR1 as SGHTA and CDR2 as FQGNSA. The CDR3 is made up of 16 amino acids. The CDR3 sequence is CASSLGGLGDKNIQYF.

J is TRBJ1-2 and V is TRBV7-9; the TCRdb D gene call, TRBD1, has no DNA to confirm it. CDR1 and CDR2 from the germline V gene are SEHNR and FQNEAQ (reference sequence). There are 15 residues in the CDR3. Here the CDR3 reads CASSLEVDRSYGYTF.

V usage is TRBV19 and J usage is TRBJ2-7; the TCRdb D gene call, TRBD1, has no DNA to confirm it. The CDR3 has 15 amino acids. Germline V gene lookup returns CDR1 LNHDA and CDR2 SQIVND (reference sequence). The CDR3 spells CASSSGTGGTYEQYF.

This sequence joins TRBV25-1 and TRBJ2-2; TCRdb indicates TRBD1, and absent DNA this call remains unverified. This CDR3 has 13 residues. Germline CDR1 reads MGHDK; CDR2 reads SYGVNS. CDR3 in amino acids: CATLTKLTGELFF.

Here the CDR3 reads CASSPGLAGEQFF. This chain links TRBV19 with TRBJ2-1; TCRdb names TRBD2, which stays unverified in the absence of DNA. Looked up from germline, CDR1 is LNHDA and CDR2 is SQIVND (reference sequence). The CDR3 is 13 residues long.

The chain employs TRBV7-6 and TRBJ1-5. Germline loops: CDR1 SGHVS, CDR2 FNYEAQ. The CDR3 has 14 residues. CDR3 protein: CASSSDAGNQPQHF.

The rearrangement uses TRBV28 and TRBJ2-3; no DNA is available, so the TRBD2 call from TCRdb remains unchecked. Per germline, CDR1 MDHEN and CDR2 SYDVKM. The CDR3 consists of 14 residues. The CDR3 sequence is CASSPGTLTDTQYF.

The chain uses TRBV3-1 and TRBJ2-7; TCRdb's D call, TRBD1, is unchecked because there is no DNA. Germline V gene sequence: CDR1 LGHDT, CDR2 YNNKEL (reference sequence). This CDR3 comprises 15 residues. The CDR3 spells CASSHPTTGGHEQYF.

The V gene is TRBV5-4, the J gene TRBJ2-1; TCRdb designates TRBD1, a call that cannot be tested without DNA. The CDR3 has 15 residues. Per the germline V gene, CDR1 is SGHNT and CDR2 is YYREEE (reference sequence). CDR3 in amino acids: CASSLPPGVYNEQFF.